This T cell receptor (beta chain) is from a study of cytomegalovirus exposure and HLA in healthy donors. Primers: 60 Vbeta forward and 13 Jbeta reverse. TCRdb keeps only in-frame clones here, not all; method: immunoSEQ multiplex PCR. The profile shows 200,000 to 250,000 clones, 70% to 85% of them singletons. General study findings and limits: The study recorded 160 or so TCR beta chains that were cytomegalovirus-associated.

A note on this clone: Its antigen remains unknown.

CDR1 is SGHTA and CDR2 is FQGTGA in the germline V gene. V was shortened by 3 bases and J by 2 bases, with 13 bases between the two germline ends. CDR3 length: 15 amino acids. The TCR originated in a woman in her thirties or forties in good health and CMV-seronegative. The sequenced sample was PBMCs. The rearrangement uses TRBV7-3 and TRBJ2-5, with a weak D call TRBD2 (6 bases). The CDR3 nucleotides are TGTGCCAGCAGCTTCTCGTCAGGGAGGCAAGAGACCCAGTACTTC. Translating it yields CASSFSSGRQETQYF.